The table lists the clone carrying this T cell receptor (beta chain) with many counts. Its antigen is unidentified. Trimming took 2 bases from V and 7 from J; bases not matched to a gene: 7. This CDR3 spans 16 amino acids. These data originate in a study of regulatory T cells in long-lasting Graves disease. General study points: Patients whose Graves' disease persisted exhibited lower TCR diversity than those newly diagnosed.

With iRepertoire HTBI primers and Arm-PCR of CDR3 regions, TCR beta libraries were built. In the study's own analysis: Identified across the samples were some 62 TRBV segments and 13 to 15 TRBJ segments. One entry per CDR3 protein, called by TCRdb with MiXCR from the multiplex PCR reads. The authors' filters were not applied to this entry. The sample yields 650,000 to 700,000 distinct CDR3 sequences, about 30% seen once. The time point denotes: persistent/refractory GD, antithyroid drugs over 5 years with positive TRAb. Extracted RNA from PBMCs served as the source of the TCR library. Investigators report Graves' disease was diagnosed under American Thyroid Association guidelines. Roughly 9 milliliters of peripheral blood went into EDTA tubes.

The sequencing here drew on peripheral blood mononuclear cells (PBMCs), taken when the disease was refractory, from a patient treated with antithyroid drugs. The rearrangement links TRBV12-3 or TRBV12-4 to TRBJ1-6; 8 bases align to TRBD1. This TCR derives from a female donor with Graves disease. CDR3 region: CASSLLRGPPNSPLHF. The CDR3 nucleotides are TGTGCCAGCAGTTTACTCAGGGGGCCTCCAAATTCACCCCTCCACTTT.